This entry features one T cell receptor beta chain sequence. The data were obtained in a study of blood T cell repertoires in COVID-19. The V and J ends lost 3 bases and 4 bases, in that order; junction bases with no gene match: 9. The CDR3 totals 16 residues. CDR1 and CDR2 (germline): SGHRS, YFSETQ. TCRdb keeps only in-frame clones here, not all; method: immunoSEQ multiplex PCR. In the table there are approximately 220,000 clones, nearly 90% of which are singletons. Sequencing used PBMCs or T cells enriched from blood (not recorded which). The chain carries TRBV5-1 and TRBJ2-3; TRBD2 matches 9 bases. This TCR came from a man aged 25 to 45 who had been exposed to COVID-19. DNA for the CDR3: TGCGCCAGCAGCTGGGGACTAGCCAAACACCCAGATACGCAGTATTTT. This translates into CASSWGLAKHPDTQYF.